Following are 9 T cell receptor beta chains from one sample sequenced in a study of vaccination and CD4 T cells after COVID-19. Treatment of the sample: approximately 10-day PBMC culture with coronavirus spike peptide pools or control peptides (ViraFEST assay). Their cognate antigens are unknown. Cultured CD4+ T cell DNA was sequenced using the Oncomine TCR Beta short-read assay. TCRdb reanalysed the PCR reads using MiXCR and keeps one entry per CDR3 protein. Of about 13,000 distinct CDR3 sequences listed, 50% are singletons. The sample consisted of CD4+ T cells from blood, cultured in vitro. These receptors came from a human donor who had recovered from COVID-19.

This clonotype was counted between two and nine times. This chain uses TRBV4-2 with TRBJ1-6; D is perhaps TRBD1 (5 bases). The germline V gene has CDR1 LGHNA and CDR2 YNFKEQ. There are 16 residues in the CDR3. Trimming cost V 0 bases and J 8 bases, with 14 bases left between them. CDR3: CASSQDVSRADSPLHF. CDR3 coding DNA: TGTGCCAGCAGCCAAGATGTCTCCAGGGCCGATTCACCCCTCCACTTT.

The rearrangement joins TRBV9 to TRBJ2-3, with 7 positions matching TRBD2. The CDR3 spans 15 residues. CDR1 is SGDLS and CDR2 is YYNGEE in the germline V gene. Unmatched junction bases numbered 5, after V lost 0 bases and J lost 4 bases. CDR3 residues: CASSVVSGSADTQYF. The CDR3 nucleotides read TGTGCCAGCAGCGTAGTTAGCGGGTCCGCAGATACGCAGTATTTT.

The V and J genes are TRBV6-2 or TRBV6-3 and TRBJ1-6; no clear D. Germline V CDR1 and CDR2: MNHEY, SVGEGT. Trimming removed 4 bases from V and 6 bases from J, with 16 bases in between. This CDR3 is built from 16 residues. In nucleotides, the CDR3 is TGTGCCAGCAGTTGGGCACCGGTGGGCCGTAATTCACCCCTCCACTTT. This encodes CASSWAPVGRNSPLHF.

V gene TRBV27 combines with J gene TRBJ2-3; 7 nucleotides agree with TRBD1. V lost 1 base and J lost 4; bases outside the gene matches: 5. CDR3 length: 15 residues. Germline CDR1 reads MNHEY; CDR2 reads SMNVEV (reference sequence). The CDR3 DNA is TGTGCCAGCAGTTTATTCGGGCAGGGGGCAGATACGCAGTATTTT. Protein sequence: CASSLFGQGADTQYF.

The CDR3 DNA is TGTGCCAGCAGCTTAGGACTAGCGGCGTACAATGAGCAGTTCTTC. It specifies CASSLGLAAYNEQFF. The rearrangement joins TRBV7-2 to TRBJ2-1, with 9 positions matching TRBD2. Germline loops: CDR1 SGHTA, CDR2 FQGNSA. V gave up 1 base and J gave up 4 bases; unmatched junction bases: 2. CDR3 length equals 15 residues. Full variable domain (remainder filled in from reference TRBV7-2 and TRBJ2-1): GAGVSQSPSNKVTEKGKDVELRCDPISGHTALYWYRQSLGQGLEFLIYFQGNSAPDKSGLPSDRFSAERTGGSVSTLTIQRTQQEDSAVYLCASSLGLAAYNEQFFGPGTRLTVL.

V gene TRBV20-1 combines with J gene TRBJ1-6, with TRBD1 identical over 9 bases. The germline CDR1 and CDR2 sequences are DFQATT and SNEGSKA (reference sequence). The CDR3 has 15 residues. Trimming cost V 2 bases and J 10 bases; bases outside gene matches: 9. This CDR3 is CSARPRGTGTSPLHF. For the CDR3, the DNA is TGCAGTGCTAGACCTCGTGGGACAGGGACCTCACCCCTCCACTTT.

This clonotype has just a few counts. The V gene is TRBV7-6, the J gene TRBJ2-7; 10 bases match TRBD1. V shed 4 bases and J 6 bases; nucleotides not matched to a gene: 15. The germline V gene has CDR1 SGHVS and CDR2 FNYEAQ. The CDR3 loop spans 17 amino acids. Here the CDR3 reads CASSSWEGQGSPSEQYF. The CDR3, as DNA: TGTGCCAGCAGCTCATGGGAGGGACAGGGGTCCCCCTCCGAGCAGTACTTC. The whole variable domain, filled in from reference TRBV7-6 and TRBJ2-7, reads GAGVSQSPRYKVTKRGQDVALRCDPISGHVSLYWYRQALGQGPEFLTYFNYEAQQDKSGLPNDRFSAERPEGSISTLTIQRTEQRDSAMYRCASSSWEGQGSPSEQYFGPGTRLTVT.

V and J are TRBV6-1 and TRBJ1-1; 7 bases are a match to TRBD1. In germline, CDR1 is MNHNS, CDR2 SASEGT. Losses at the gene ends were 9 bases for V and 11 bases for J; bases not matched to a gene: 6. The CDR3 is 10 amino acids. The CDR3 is CARGGGGAFF. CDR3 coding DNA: TGTGCCAGAGGGGGCGGCGGGGCTTTCTTT.

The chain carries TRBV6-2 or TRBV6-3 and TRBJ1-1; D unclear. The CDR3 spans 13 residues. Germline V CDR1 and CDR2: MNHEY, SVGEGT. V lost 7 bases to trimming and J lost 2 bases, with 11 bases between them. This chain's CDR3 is CASKEDGNTEAFF. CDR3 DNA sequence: TGTGCCAGCAAGGAGGACGGAAACACTGAAGCTTTCTTT.